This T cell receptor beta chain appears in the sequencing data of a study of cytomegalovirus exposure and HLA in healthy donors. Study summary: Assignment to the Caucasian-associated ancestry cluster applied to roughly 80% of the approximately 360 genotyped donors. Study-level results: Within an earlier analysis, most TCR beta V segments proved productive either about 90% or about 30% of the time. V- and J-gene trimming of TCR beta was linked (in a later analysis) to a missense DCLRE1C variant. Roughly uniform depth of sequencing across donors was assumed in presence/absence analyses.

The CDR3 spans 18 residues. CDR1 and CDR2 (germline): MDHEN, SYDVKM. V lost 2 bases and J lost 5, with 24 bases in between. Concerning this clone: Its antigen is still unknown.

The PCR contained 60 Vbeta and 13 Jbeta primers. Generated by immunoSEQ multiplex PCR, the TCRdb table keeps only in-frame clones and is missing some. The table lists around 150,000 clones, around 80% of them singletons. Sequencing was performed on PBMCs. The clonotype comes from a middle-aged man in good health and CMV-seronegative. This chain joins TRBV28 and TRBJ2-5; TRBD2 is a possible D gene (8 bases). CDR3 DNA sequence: TGTGCCAGCAGTTTAATGGAGGGGGCAAGCGGGGGAGGGGAGACCCAGTACTTC. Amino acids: CASSLMEGASGGGETQYF.